The present entry profiles one TCR beta chain with its context. No antigen is known for it. The data are from a study of cytomegalovirus exposure and HLA in healthy donors. Whole-study findings and limits: Sequencing likely generated an artifact that appeared as a cluster of highly shared sequence variants. It was in a later analysis that TCR association rates were seen to vary by HLA locus, highest for DRB1 and lowest for HLA-C.

Germline loops: CDR1 MNHEY, CDR2 SVGAGI. The CDR3 is 11 residues long. Trimming left V 2 bases short and J 9 bases short, with 8 bases between. PCR employed 60 Vbeta and 13 Jbeta primers. Original analysis: Unique TCR beta chains totaled roughly 79 million in a later count, with approximately 11 million of them shared. Repertoires were generated with immunoSEQ multiplex PCR, while TCRdb's copy carries only in-frame clones and drops some. The DNA was the basis for D and trimming; V, J and clone size are from that table. The data show around 170,000 clones, approximately 84% seen once. The chain carries TRBV6-5 and TRBJ2-7; a possible D gene is TRBD1 (5 bases). The sample was PBMCs. This sequence originates from a woman between 45 and 60 years old in good health and CMV-seropositive. CDR3 nucleotides: TGTGCCAGCAGTTACGGGGCGAGGCAGTACTTC. Encoded protein: CASSYGARQYF.